This T cell receptor (beta chain) was identified in a study of blood T cell repertoires in COVID-19. On the study more broadly: The United States, Italy and Spain were the sources of the acute and convalescent COVID-19 samples.

Some clones are missing from TCRdb's copy, which holds only in-frame ones; the method was immunoSEQ multiplex PCR. This table has fewer than 130,000 clones, less than 85% appearing once. The CDR3 loop spans 13 amino acids. The V and J ends lost 7 bases and 2 bases, in that order; junction bases with no gene match: 1. CDR1 and CDR2 from the germline V gene are MDHEN and SYDVKM. Sequencing was performed on peripheral blood. The genes are TRBV28 and TRBJ1-5; TRBD1 matches 8 bases. This sequence originates from an elderly woman with acute or convalescent COVID-19. CDR3 residues: CASKQGGNQPQHF. The CDR3, as DNA: TGTGCCAGCAAACAGGGGGGCAATCAGCCCCAGCATTTT.